One and the same sample provided the 25 T cell receptor beta chains below, sequenced in a study of early T cells in non-severe SARS-CoV-2 infection. TCRdb re-called the 5' RACE reads with MiXCR, one entry per CDR3 protein. The table shows approximately 77,000 distinct CDR3 sequences, with roughly 16% occurring only once. The material sequenced was whole blood. These receptors originate from an adult who was a healthcare worker with PCR-confirmed SARS-CoV-2 infection or an uninfected control (not recorded which).

The chain has TRBV6-1 and TRBJ2-3; 10 bases are a match to TRBD1. CDR1 is MNHNS, CDR2 SASEGT, per germline. The CDR3 loop spans 14 amino acids. The V segment lost 1 base and the J segment 5 bases; nucleotides outside the gene matches: 0. The CDR3 nucleotides are TGTGCCAGCAGTGAAGGGACAGGGGGAGATACGCAGTATTTT. This encodes CASSEGTGGDTQYF.

This clonotype occurred many times. CDR3 residues: CASSLGGLTPNNQPQHF. The DNA for the CDR3 is TGTGCCAGCAGCTTGGGTGGACTAACCCCCAACAATCAGCCCCAGCATTTT. This chain joins TRBV5-6 and TRBJ1-5; D is unresolved. V lost 0 bases to trimming and J lost 3 bases, with 16 bases between them. CDR3 length equals 17 residues. In germline, CDR1 is SGHDT, CDR2 YYEEEE.

This clonotype was detected a few times. This chain joins TRBV4-2 and TRBJ1-5; 7 bases line up with TRBD1. V gave up 3 bases and J gave up 0 bases; unmatched junction bases: 5. CDR3 length equals 16 residues. Per the germline V gene, CDR1 is LGHNA and CDR2 is YNFKEQ. The CDR3 bases are TGTGCCAGCAGCCAGTCCCGGGACAGTAGCAATCAGCCCCAGCATTTT. Its protein product is CASSQSRDSSNQPQHF.

The chain carries TRBV29-1 and TRBJ2-7; unclear D gene. The CDR3 length is 13 residues. Germline V gene data show CDR1 as SQVTM and CDR2 as ANQGSEA. V was shortened by 4 bases and J by 5 bases, with 15 bases between the two germline ends. Here the CDR3 reads CSVAAPIWDEQYF. CDR3 nucleotides: TGCAGCGTTGCTGCCCCTATTTGGGACGAGCAGTACTTC.

This clonotype occurred a few times. V and J are TRBV4-3 and TRBJ2-3; unclear D gene. The CDR3 consists of 15 residues. Germline V CDR1 and CDR2: LGHNA, YSLEER. Trimming removed 0 bases from V and 1 base from J, with 8 bases in between. For the CDR3, the DNA is TGCGCCAGCAGCCAAGATTACGGAGGCACAGATACGCAGTATTTT. Protein sequence: CASSQDYGGTDTQYF.

CDR3 residues: CASSSNGQEQFF. DNA of the CDR3: TGTGCCAGCAGCTCCAATGGACAGGAGCAGTTCTTC. The rearrangement links TRBV7-3 to TRBJ2-1; perhaps TRBD1 as D (6 bases). CDR1 is SGHTA and CDR2 is FQGTGA in the germline V gene. The V end was cut by 4 bases, the J end by 10 bases, with 11 bases between. This CDR3 spans 12 amino acids.

The gene calls are TRBV21-1 and TRBJ1-5. TRBV21-1 constitutes a pseudogene. The CDR3 extends over 12 amino acids. For the CDR3, the DNA is TGTGCCAGCAGCAAAGAGGGCCAGCCCCAGCATTTT. Translation: CASSKEGQPQHF.

Many counts were recorded for this clonotype. J is TRBJ2-2 and V is TRBV29-1, with D perhaps matching TRBD2 (7 bases). CDR3 size: 14 residues. Germline V gene sequence: CDR1 SQVTM, CDR2 ANQGSEA. The germline V and J ends were trimmed by 3 bases and 2 bases, with 10 bases remaining between them. DNA of the CDR3: TGCAGCGTTGACGGCGGGGGCAACACCGGGGAGCTGTTTTTT. Its protein is CSVDGGGNTGELFF.

The sample holds many counts of this clonotype. The junction does not match germline at one end; this may be a read error. The chain couples TRBV7-7 to TRBJ2-3, with D possibly matching TRBD2 (5 bases). The CDR3 runs 13 residues. Germline-derived CDR1 and CDR2 are SSHAT and FNYEAQ (reference sequence). The CDR3 region is CASSLASGDTQYF. The CDR3 DNA is TGTGCTAGCAGCTTAGCGTCTGGAGATACGCAGTATTTT.

This clonotype was counted many times. J is TRBJ2-2 and V is TRBV11-2, with 10 bases aligning to TRBD2. Germline lookup yields CDR1 SGHAT and CDR2 FQNNGV. This CDR3 has 17 residues. Trimming removed 5 bases from V and 1 base from J; junction bases left unmatched: 7. The chain's CDR3 is CASSLHRLAGNTGELFF. CDR3 in DNA: TGTGCCAGCAGCCTCCATCGACTAGCGGGGAACACCGGGGAGCTGTTTTTT.

About this clonotype: The conserved phenylalanine or tryptophan normally closing the CDR3 is absent here, so this likely arose from a read error. This chain links TRBV5-1 with TRBJ1-1; 7 bases line up with TRBD1. In germline, CDR1 is SGHRS, CDR2 YFSETQ. With 4 bases clipped from V and 5 bases from J, the junction kept 5 bases outside the gene matches. The CDR3 loop spans 13 amino acids. In DNA, the CDR3 is TGCGCCAGCAGCCTTACAGGGGAAACTGAAGCTTTCGTT. It is translated as CASSLTGETEAFV.

The CDR3 DNA sequence: TGTGCCAGCAGTTTAGGACAGGGGGCGGGAGAGCAGTACTTC. Encoded protein: CASSLGQGAGEQYF. This chain joins TRBV2 and TRBJ2-7, with 11 bases that match TRBD1. The CDR3 length is 14 residues. Germline V lookup: CDR1 SNHLY, CDR2 FYNNEI. Losses at the gene ends were 5 bases for V and 7 bases for J; bases not matched to a gene: 7.

This clonotype was observed a handful of times. This sequence joins TRBV7-9 and TRBJ2-2; 7 bases line up with TRBD2. J was trimmed by 7 bases and V by 3 bases; bases with no gene match: 8. CDR3 length: 15 amino acids. CDR1 and CDR2 (germline): SEHNR, FQNEAQ (reference sequence). CDR3: CASSFRSGDNGELFF. The CDR3 nucleotides are TGTGCCAGCAGCTTCCGGAGCGGGGATAACGGGGAGCTGTTTTTT. Together with reference TRBV7-9 and TRBJ2-2, the CDR3 gives the full variable domain: DTGVSQNPRHKITKRGQNVTFRCDPISEHNRLYWYRQTLGQGPEFLTYFQNEAQLEKSRLLSDRFSAERPKGSFSTLEIQRTEQGDSAMYLCASSFRSGDNGELFFGEGSRLTVL.

This clonotype showed up many times. The chain combines TRBV4-3 with TRBJ2-1, with D perhaps matching TRBD2 (5 bases). Deletions cut 2 bases from V and 7 bases from J, with 15 bases between. CDR1 is LGHNA and CDR2 is YSLEER in the germline V gene. The CDR3 runs to 15 residues. CDR3 sequence (DNA): TGCGCCAGCAGCCAAACAGTTGGTCCGGGAAATGAGCAGTTCTTC. As protein: CASSQTVGPGNEQFF.

This chain links TRBV19 with TRBJ1-4, with unresolved D. The CDR3 has 12 amino acids. Per germline, CDR1 LNHDA and CDR2 SQIVND (reference sequence). V shed 2 bases and J shed 6 bases, with 4 bases lying between them. CDR3 bases: TGTGCCAGTAGTATAAAAGATGAAAAACTGTTTTTT. It translates to CASSIKDEKLFF.

This clonotype came up a few times. The rearrangement joins TRBV6-5 to TRBJ1-2; TRBD1 might be the D (5 bases). This CDR3 has 14 amino acids. V dropped 2 bases and J dropped 3 bases, with 10 bases sitting between them. CDR1 is MNHEY and CDR2 is SVGAGI in the germline V gene. The DNA for the CDR3 is TGTGCCAGCAGTTACAGCGACAGATACTATGGCTACACCTTC. Its translation is CASSYSDRYYGYTF.

The rearrangement joins TRBV20-1 to TRBJ1-2, with 8 bases matching TRBD1. Germline assignment: CDR1 DFQATT and CDR2 SNEGSKA (reference sequence). The length of the CDR3 is 13 residues. Trimming took 3 bases from V and 5 from J; bases not matched to a gene: 5. The CDR3 region is CSARPTGEYGYTF. In nucleotides, the CDR3 is TGCAGTGCTAGGCCGACAGGGGAGTATGGCTACACCTTC.

The genes are TRBV5-1 and TRBJ1-2; 9 bases map to TRBD1. CDR3 length: 15 amino acids. Germline-derived CDR1 and CDR2 are SGHRS and YFSETQ. V shed 4 bases, J shed 4 bases, and the junction held 8 bases outside the gene matches. CDR3 protein: CASSLGTGISYGYTF. CDR3 sequence (DNA): TGCGCCAGCAGCCTGGGGACAGGGATAAGCTATGGCTACACCTTC.

This clonotype showed up just a few times. The chain combines TRBV4-1 with TRBJ2-7, with D tentatively TRBD2 (5 bases). The CDR3 length is 14 residues. V was pared by 0 bases and J by 3 bases, with 9 bases between. From germline, CDR1 is MGHRA and CDR2 YSYEKL. The CDR3 sequence: CASSQDFRGYEQYF. The CDR3, as DNA: TGCGCCAGCAGCCAAGATTTCCGGGGCTACGAGCAGTACTTC.

The gene calls are TRBV5-5 and TRBJ2-7; 8 bases map to TRBD1. Germline V gives CDR1 SGHKS, CDR2 YYEKEE (reference sequence). This CDR3 is built from 15 residues. The ends lost 2 bases at V and 5 bases at J; junction bases unmatched: 9. The CDR3 region is CASSFFGQGGNEQYF. CDR3 DNA: TGTGCCAGCAGCTTTTTTGGACAGGGAGGCAACGAGCAGTACTTC.

Only a few counts were recorded for this clonotype. V usage is TRBV12-3 or TRBV12-4 and J usage is TRBJ1-1; D remains unclear. This CDR3 region has 14 residues. V lost 7 bases and J 1 base, leaving 13 bases between the germline ends. The CDR3 region has the DNA TGTGCCAGCACCCTCACGTCGGGGAACACTGAAGCTTTCTTT. Protein: CASTLTSGNTEAFF.

This clonotype has only a few counts. The chain is built from TRBV27 and TRBJ1-1; 7 bases are a match to TRBD1. Germline V lookup: CDR1 MNHEY, CDR2 SMNVEV (reference sequence). This CDR3 has 15 residues. Unmatched junction bases numbered 6, after V lost 5 bases and J lost 0 bases. In DNA form, the CDR3 reads TGTGCCAGCAGTCCCCGGACAGGCCTGAACACTGAAGCTTTCTTT. Its translation is CASSPRTGLNTEAFF.

V gene TRBV10-2 combines with J gene TRBJ1-3; 9 bases fit TRBD1. Germline V CDR1 and CDR2: WSHSY, SAAADI. The junction had 6 bases not matched to a gene; V was cut back by 6 bases and J by 3 bases. There are 15 residues in the CDR3. The CDR3 DNA follows: TGCGCCAGCAGACCGGGACAGGGATATGGAAACACCATATATTTT. It is translated as CASRPGQGYGNTIYF.

The chain uses TRBV7-2 and TRBJ2-1, with D possibly being TRBD2 (6 bases). Trimming cost V 0 bases and J 3 bases, with 12 bases left between them. Germline values: CDR1 SGHTA, CDR2 FQGNSA. This CDR3 has 16 amino acids. The CDR3 loop is CASSLAVGGNYNEQFF. The CDR3 DNA follows: TGTGCCAGCAGCTTAGCGGTGGGAGGAAACTACAATGAGCAGTTCTTC. Supplemented by reference TRBV7-2 and TRBJ2-1, the full variable domain reads GAGVSQSPSNKVTEKGKDVELRCDPISGHTALYWYRQSLGQGLEFLIYFQGNSAPDKSGLPSDRFSAERTGGSVSTLTIQRTQQEDSAVYLCASSLAVGGNYNEQFFGPGTRLTVL.

This clonotype was recorded a few times. The rearrangement uses TRBV20-1 and TRBJ2-7; either TRBD1 or TRBD2 may supply D (5 bases each). From germline, CDR1 is DFQATT and CDR2 SNEGSKA (reference sequence). With 6 bases removed from V and 4 bases from J, the gap between germline ends came to 19 bases. This CDR3 is built from 14 residues. The CDR3 DNA reads as TGCAGTGCCAATAAGGGGTTCCGGACTTACGAGCAGTACTTC. This sequence encodes CSANKGFRTYEQYF.